This T cell receptor beta chain was documented in a study of OX40 agonist ivuxolimab in advanced cancers. About the research overall: Patients were dosed intravenously with ivuxolimab at 0.01 to 10 mg/kg every 2 weeks.

Using immunoSEQ multiplex PCR, the repertoire was profiled, and TCRdb retains in-frame clones only, with some absent. The sample has fewer than 20,000 clones; 70% to 80% are singletons. V shed 4 bases, J shed 3 bases, and the junction held 10 bases outside the gene matches. The CDR3 loop spans 16 amino acids. In germline, CDR1 is SGHVS, CDR2 FNYEAQ. The sample was CD4+ or CD8+ T cells sorted from blood, taken in a trial of the OX40 agonist ivuxolimab. The chain combines TRBV7-6 with TRBJ1-1; 8 bases map to TRBD1. The source is an adult with an advanced solid tumor such as melanoma, head and neck, liver or kidney cancer. The CDR3: CASSSSPQGADTEAFF. For the CDR3, the DNA is TGTGCCAGCAGCTCTAGCCCCCAGGGGGCTGACACTGAAGCTTTCTTT.